These T cell receptor beta chains were read from a single sample in a study of CD8 T cells in Susac syndrome. TCRdb reanalysed the immunoSEQ multiplex PCR reads using MiXCR and keeps one entry per CDR3 protein. The sample records about 100,000 distinct CDR3 sequences, roughly 96% being singletons. The sample consisted of CD8+ T cells from PBMCs. These receptors all stem from a human donor with Susac syndrome. The CDR3 runs from the conserved cysteine through the conserved F or W. Each record gives: clone size, V gene, J gene, D gene, CDR3 protein, CDR3 DNA. D genes are given only for firm matches. Rows may omit the clone size; those that give it use once, few, many or a size class.

clone size: .
V gene: TRBV29-1
J gene: TRBJ1-1
D gene: TRBD1
CDR3 protein: CSVDRLVTEAFF
CDR3 DNA: TGCAGCGTGGACAGGCTGGTCACTGAAGCTTTCTTT

clone size: .
V gene: TRBV2
J gene: TRBJ2-1
D gene: .
CDR3 protein: CASSESILDEQFF
CDR3 DNA: TGTGCCAGCAGTGAATCCATCCTCGATGAGCAGTTCTTC

clone size: .
V gene: TRBV23-1
J gene: TRBJ2-5
D gene: TRBD2
CDR3 protein: CASQSGGYQETQYF
CDR3 DNA: TGCGCCAGTCAGAGCGGGGGCTACCAAGAGACCCAGTACTTC

clone size: .
V gene: TRBV10-3
J gene: TRBJ2-7
D gene: TRBD2
CDR3 protein: CAISEGLATSYEQYF
CDR3 DNA: TGTGCCATCAGTGAGGGACTAGCGACCTCCTACGAGCAGTACTTC

clone size: .
V gene: TRBV12-3/TRBV12-4
J gene: TRBJ2-1
D gene: .
CDR3 protein: CASSLARTGFNEQFF
CDR3 DNA: TGTGCCAGCAGTTTAGCGAGGACGGGCTTCAATGAGCAGTTCTTC

clone size: .
V gene: TRBV12-3/TRBV12-4
J gene: TRBJ2-1
D gene: .
CDR3 protein: CASIWDSNSYNEQFF
CDR3 DNA: TGTGCCAGCATCTGGGACTCCAACTCCTACAATGAGCAGTTCTTC

clone size: .
V gene: TRBV27
J gene: TRBJ1-5
D gene: .
CDR3 protein: CASRQSYSGNQPQHF
CDR3 DNA: TGTGCCAGCCGACAGTCGTATTCGGGCAATCAGCCCCAGCATTTT

clone size: .
V gene: TRBV15
J gene: TRBJ1-2
D gene: .
CDR3 protein: CATSRDMNGLWGYTF
CDR3 DNA: TGTGCCACCAGCAGAGATATGAACGGACTCTGGGGCTACACCTTC

clone size: .
V gene: TRBV25-1
J gene: TRBJ1-2
D gene: .
CDR3 protein: CASSDRSPWGYTF
CDR3 DNA: TGTGCCAGCAGTGATCGGTCCCCTTGGGGCTACACCTTC

clone size: .
V gene: TRBV10-3
J gene: TRBJ1-1
D gene: .
CDR3 protein: CAAATVAGTEAFF
CDR3 DNA: TGTGCCGCGGCAACAGTCGCTGGCACTGAAGCTTTCTTT

clone size: .
V gene: TRBV20-1
J gene: TRBJ1-1
D gene: .
CDR3 protein: CSARDPGGAGDTEAFF
CDR3 DNA: TGCAGTGCTAGAGATCCGGGGGGCGCGGGGGACACTGAAGCTTTCTTT

clone size: .
V gene: TRBV11-2
J gene: TRBJ2-1
D gene: TRBD1
CDR3 protein: CASSFDRGNEQFF
CDR3 DNA: TGTGCCAGCAGCTTCGACAGGGGCAATGAGCAGTTCTTC

clone size: .
V gene: TRBV29-1
J gene: TRBJ2-3
D gene: .
CDR3 protein: CSVEPEGLDTQYF
CDR3 DNA: TGCAGCGTTGAACCGGAAGGGCTTGATACGCAGTATTTT

clone size: .
V gene: TRBV7-9
J gene: TRBJ2-3
D gene: .
CDR3 protein: CATVPGQGETDTQYF
CDR3 DNA: TGTGCCACCGTCCCCGGGCAGGGTGAGACAGATACGCAGTATTTT

clone size: .
V gene: TRBV7-9
J gene: TRBJ2-2
D gene: .
CDR3 protein: CASSGSATGELFF
CDR3 DNA: TGTGCCAGCAGCGGGTCTGCTACCGGGGAGCTGTTTTTT

clone size: .
V gene: TRBV3-1
J gene: TRBJ2-2
D gene: .
CDR3 protein: CASSSRRATGELFF
CDR3 DNA: TGTGCCAGCAGCTCTCGGCGGGCCACCGGGGAGCTGTTTTTT

clone size: once
V gene: TRBV4-1
J gene: TRBJ2-2
D gene: .
CDR3 protein: CASSQDGGGGELFF
CDR3 DNA: TGCGCCAGCAGCCAAGATGGTGGAGGCGGGGAGCTGTTTTTT

clone size: .
V gene: TRBV2
J gene: TRBJ2-7
D gene: TRBD2
CDR3 protein: CASSVMAGGRGEQYF
CDR3 DNA: TGTGCCAGCAGTGTAATGGCGGGAGGACGGGGGGAGCAGTACTTC

clone size: .
V gene: TRBV6-2/TRBV6-3
J gene: TRBJ1-2
D gene: .
CDR3 protein: CASSAPDSDPGHLKVSYTF
CDR3 DNA: TGTGCCAGCAGTGCCCCGGATTCTGACCCGGGACACTTAAAAGTCAGCTACACCTTC

clone size: .
V gene: TRBV4-1
J gene: TRBJ2-5
D gene: .
CDR3 protein: CASSRQGEPQETQYF
CDR3 DNA: TGCGCCAGCAGCCGGCAAGGAGAGCCCCAAGAGACCCAGTACTTC

clone size: .
V gene: TRBV3-1
J gene: TRBJ2-7
D gene: TRBD1
CDR3 protein: CASSLRDRVWYF
CDR3 DNA: TGTGCCAGCAGCCTCCGGGACAGGGTTTGGTACTTC

clone size: .
V gene: TRBV20-1
J gene: TRBJ2-5
D gene: TRBD2
CDR3 protein: CSAPLAGLGETQYF
CDR3 DNA: TGCAGTGCCCCTCTAGCGGGATTGGGAGAGACCCAGTACTTC

clone size: .
V gene: TRBV4-1
J gene: TRBJ2-2
D gene: .
CDR3 protein: CASSQEAGRNTGELFF
CDR3 DNA: TGCGCCAGCAGCCAAGAGGCAGGGCGGAACACCGGGGAGCTGTTTTTT

clone size: .
V gene: TRBV4-1
J gene: TRBJ1-1
D gene: TRBD1
CDR3 protein: CASSQPTGQYTEAFF
CDR3 DNA: TGCGCCAGCAGCCAGCCAACGGGACAGTACACTGAAGCTTTCTTT

clone size: .
V gene: TRBV25-1
J gene: TRBJ2-3
D gene: .
CDR3 protein: CASSSRLDTQYF
CDR3 DNA: TGTGCCAGCAGTTCCCGTTTGGATACGCAGTATTTT

clone size: .
V gene: TRBV7-9
J gene: TRBJ1-1
D gene: TRBD1
CDR3 protein: CASSLLGTGGTEAFF
CDR3 DNA: TGTGCCAGCAGCTTACTCGGGACAGGGGGAACTGAAGCTTTCTTT

clone size: .
V gene: TRBV20-1
J gene: TRBJ1-1
D gene: .
CDR3 protein: CSVNPGPSEAFF
CDR3 DNA: TGCAGTGTTAACCCGGGACCGTCAGAAGCTTTCTTT

clone size: .
V gene: TRBV28
J gene: TRBJ2-7
D gene: .
CDR3 protein: CASSFVGAGYEQYF
CDR3 DNA: TGTGCCAGCAGTTTTGTTGGGGCCGGATACGAGCAGTACTTC

clone size: .
V gene: TRBV15
J gene: TRBJ1-4
D gene: .
CDR3 protein: CLGQRPGEVSGANEKLFF
CDR3 DNA: TGCCTCGGGCAGAGGCCAGGGGAGGTATCAGGCGCTAATGAAAAACTGTTTTTT

clone size: .
V gene: TRBV7-9
J gene: TRBJ1-4
D gene: .
CDR3 protein: CASSLWEKLFF
CDR3 DNA: TGTGCCAGCAGCTTATGGGAAAAACTGTTTTTT

clone size: .
V gene: TRBV29-1
J gene: TRBJ2-3
D gene: TRBD2
CDR3 protein: CSVEDSLAVSTDTQYF
CDR3 DNA: TGCAGCGTTGAAGATAGCCTAGCGGTTAGCACAGATACGCAGTATTTT

clone size: .
V gene: TRBV5-1
J gene: TRBJ2-4
D gene: .
CDR3 protein: CASREGGNSPQRYF
CDR3 DNA: TGCGCCAGCAGGGAGGGCGGGAACTCTCCACAACGGTACTTC

clone size: .
V gene: TRBV2
J gene: TRBJ2-1
D gene: TRBD2
CDR3 protein: CASSLRGGAPPRNEQFF
CDR3 DNA: TGTGCCAGCAGTTTGCGGGGGGGGGCCCCTCCGCGCAATGAGCAGTTCTTC

clone size: .
V gene: TRBV7-9
J gene: TRBJ2-7
D gene: .
CDR3 protein: CASTPEQGRHEQYF
CDR3 DNA: TGTGCCAGCACCCCAGAACAGGGTAGACACGAGCAGTACTTC

clone size: .
V gene: TRBV4-1
J gene: TRBJ2-7
D gene: .
CDR3 protein: CASSQDAQSYEQYF
CDR3 DNA: TGCGCCAGCAGCCAAGATGCCCAGTCCTACGAGCAGTACTTC

clone size: .
V gene: TRBV7-9
J gene: TRBJ2-7
D gene: .
CDR3 protein: CASSLRPYEQYF
CDR3 DNA: TGTGCCAGCAGCTTACGTCCCTACGAGCAGTACTTC

clone size: .
V gene: TRBV29-1
J gene: TRBJ2-6
D gene: TRBD1
CDR3 protein: CSVDAPGQGFSEANVLTF
CDR3 DNA: TGCAGCGTTGATGCCCCGGGACAGGGATTCTCTGAGGCCAACGTCCTGACTTTC

clone size: .
V gene: TRBV28
J gene: TRBJ2-7
D gene: .
CDR3 protein: CASSLPRGSSYEQYF
CDR3 DNA: TGTGCCAGCAGTTTACCCCGGGGGAGCTCCTACGAGCAGTACTTC

clone size: .
V gene: TRBV15
J gene: TRBJ2-6
D gene: .
CDR3 protein: CATSGRPGSGANVLTF
CDR3 DNA: TGTGCCACCAGCGGGAGACCGGGCTCTGGGGCCAACGTCCTGACTTTC

clone size: .
V gene: TRBV15
J gene: TRBJ2-5
D gene: .
CDR3 protein: CATSNRVQETQYF
CDR3 DNA: TGTGCCACCAGCAACAGGGTCCAAGAGACCCAGTACTTC

clone size: .
V gene: TRBV29-1
J gene: TRBJ2-1
D gene: .
CDR3 protein: CSVTQSSYNEQFF
CDR3 DNA: TGCAGCGTCACCCAGAGCTCCTACAATGAGCAGTTCTTC

clone size: .
V gene: TRBV28
J gene: TRBJ2-7
D gene: .
CDR3 protein: CASRSTGHLYEQYF
CDR3 DNA: TGTGCCAGCAGGAGTACGGGACACCTCTACGAGCAGTACTTC

clone size: .
V gene: TRBV27
J gene: TRBJ1-2
D gene: .
CDR3 protein: CASSPRQNTDGYTF
CDR3 DNA: TGTGCCAGCAGTCCCCGACAAAACACGGATGGCTACACCTTC

clone size: .
V gene: TRBV19
J gene: TRBJ1-2
D gene: .
CDR3 protein: CASSYSGRGYTF
CDR3 DNA: TGTGCCAGTAGCTATTCAGGGAGAGGCTACACCTTC

clone size: .
V gene: TRBV24-1
J gene: TRBJ2-1
D gene: .
CDR3 protein: CATSPGQTWDEQFF
CDR3 DNA: TGTGCCACCAGTCCAGGACAAACCTGGGATGAGCAGTTCTTC

clone size: .
V gene: TRBV20-1
J gene: TRBJ2-7
D gene: .
CDR3 protein: CSARSREQTYEQYF
CDR3 DNA: TGCAGTGCTAGGTCCCGGGAGCAAACCTACGAGCAGTACTTC

clone size: .
V gene: TRBV15
J gene: TRBJ2-2
D gene: TRBD1
CDR3 protein: CATSGGTGNTGELFF
CDR3 DNA: TGTGCCACCAGCGGCGGGACAGGGAACACCGGGGAGCTGTTTTTT

clone size: .
V gene: TRBV18
J gene: TRBJ2-1
D gene: TRBD1
CDR3 protein: CASSRQGQLNNEQFF
CDR3 DNA: TGTGCCAGCTCACGGCAGGGACAGCTAAACAATGAGCAGTTCTTC

clone size: .
V gene: TRBV12-3/TRBV12-4
J gene: TRBJ1-5
D gene: TRBD1
CDR3 protein: CASTAAGGPNQPQHF
CDR3 DNA: TGTGCCAGCACCGCGGCAGGGGGACCGAATCAGCCCCAGCATTTT

clone size: .
V gene: TRBV20-1
J gene: TRBJ2-1
D gene: .
CDR3 protein: CSASVPRGFKEQFF
CDR3 DNA: TGCAGTGCGAGTGTCCCCCGGGGGTTTAAGGAGCAGTTCTTC

clone size: once
V gene: TRBV28
J gene: TRBJ2-5
D gene: .
CDR3 protein: CASNRDAPRETQYF
CDR3 DNA: TGTGCCAGCAATAGGGACGCCCCTAGAGAGACCCAGTACTTC

clone size: .
V gene: TRBV20-1
J gene: TRBJ2-7
D gene: .
CDR3 protein: CSARDGTSYEQYF
CDR3 DNA: TGCAGTGCTAGAGATGGCACATCTTACGAGCAGTACTTC

clone size: .
V gene: TRBV7-2
J gene: TRBJ1-4
D gene: .
CDR3 protein: CASSFAGAREKLFF
CDR3 DNA: TGTGCCAGCAGCTTTGCGGGGGCGCGTGAAAAACTGTTTTTT

clone size: once
V gene: TRBV29-1
J gene: TRBJ2-2
D gene: .
CDR3 protein: CSVEMDTGELFF
CDR3 DNA: TGCAGCGTTGAGATGGACACCGGGGAGCTGTTTTTT